This TCR beta chain is drawn from a study of OX40 agonist ivuxolimab in advanced cancers. Generated by immunoSEQ multiplex PCR, the TCRdb table keeps only in-frame clones and is missing some. The data hold tens of thousands of clones, with roughly nine tenths observed a single time. V lost 0 bases and J 2 bases, leaving 14 bases between the germline ends. In germline, CDR1 is KGHSH, CDR2 LQKENI. CDR3 length equals 17 residues. This TCR was sampled from an adult with an advanced solid tumor such as melanoma, head and neck, liver or kidney cancer. The chain carries TRBV18 and TRBJ2-4; D may be TRBD2 (5 bases). The sample here was CD4+ or CD8+ T cells sorted from blood, taken in a trial of the OX40 agonist ivuxolimab. The CDR3 DNA is TGTGCCAGCTCACCACCCGGGAATCAAAATTCCAAAAACATTCAGTACTTC. This translates into CASSPPGNQNSKNIQYF.